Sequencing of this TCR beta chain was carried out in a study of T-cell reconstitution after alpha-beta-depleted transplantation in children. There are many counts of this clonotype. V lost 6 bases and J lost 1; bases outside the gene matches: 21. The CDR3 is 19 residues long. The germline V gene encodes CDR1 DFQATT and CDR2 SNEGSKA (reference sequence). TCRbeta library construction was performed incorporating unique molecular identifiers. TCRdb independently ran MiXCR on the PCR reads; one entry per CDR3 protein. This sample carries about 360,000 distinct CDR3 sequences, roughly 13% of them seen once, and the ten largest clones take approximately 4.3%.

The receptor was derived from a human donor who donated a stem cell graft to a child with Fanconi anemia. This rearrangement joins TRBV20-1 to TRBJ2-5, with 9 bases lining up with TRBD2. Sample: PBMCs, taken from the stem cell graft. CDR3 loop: CSAPRLGRGGFGSQETQYF. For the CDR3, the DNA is TGCAGTGCCCCTAGACTAGGGCGGGGGGGATTCGGGTCCCAAGAGACCCAGTACTTC.